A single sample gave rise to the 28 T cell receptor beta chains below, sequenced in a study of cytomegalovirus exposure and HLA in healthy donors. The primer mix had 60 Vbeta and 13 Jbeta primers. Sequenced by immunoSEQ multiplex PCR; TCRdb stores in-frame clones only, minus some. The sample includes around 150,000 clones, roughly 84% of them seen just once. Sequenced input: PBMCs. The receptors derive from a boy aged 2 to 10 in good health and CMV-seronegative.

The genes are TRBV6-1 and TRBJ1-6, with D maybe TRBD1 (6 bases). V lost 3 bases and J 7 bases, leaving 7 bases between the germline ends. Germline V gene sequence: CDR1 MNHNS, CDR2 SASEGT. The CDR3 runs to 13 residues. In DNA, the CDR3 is TGTGCCAGCAGTGACAGGGGAAATTCACCCCTCCACTTT. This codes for CASSDRGNSPLHF.

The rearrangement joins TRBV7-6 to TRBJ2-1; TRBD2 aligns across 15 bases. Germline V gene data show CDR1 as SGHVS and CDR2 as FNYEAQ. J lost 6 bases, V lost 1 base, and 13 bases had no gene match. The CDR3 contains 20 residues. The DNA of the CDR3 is TGTGCCAGCAGCTTAGAAAGGGTTGGGACTAGCGGGAGGAGTGGCAATGAGCAGTTCTTC. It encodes CASSLERVGTSGRSGNEQFF.

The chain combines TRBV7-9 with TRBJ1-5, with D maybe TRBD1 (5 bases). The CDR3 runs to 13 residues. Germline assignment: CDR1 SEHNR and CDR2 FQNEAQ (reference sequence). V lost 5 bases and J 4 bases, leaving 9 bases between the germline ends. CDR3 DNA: TGTGCCAGCAGCCATACAGGAAATCAGCCCCAGCATTTT. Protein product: CASSHTGNQPQHF. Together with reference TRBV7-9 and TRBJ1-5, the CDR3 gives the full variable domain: DTGVSQNPRHKITKRGQNVTFRCDPISEHNRLYWYRQTLGQGPEFLTYFQNEAQLEKSRLLSDRFSAERPKGSFSTLEIQRTEQGDSAMYLCASSHTGNQPQHFGDGTRLSIL.

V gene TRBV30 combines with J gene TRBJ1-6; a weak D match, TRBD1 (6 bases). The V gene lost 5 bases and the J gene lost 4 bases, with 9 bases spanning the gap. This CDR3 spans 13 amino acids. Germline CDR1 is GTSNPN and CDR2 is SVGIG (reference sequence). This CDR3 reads CAWGGQYNSPLHF. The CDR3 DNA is TGTGCCTGGGGAGGACAGTATAATTCACCCCTCCACTTT.

The CDR3 bases are TGTGCCAGCTCGGGAGGGACTAGCTCAGATACGCAGTATTTT. Translation gives CASSGGTSSDTQYF. V usage is TRBV18 and J usage is TRBJ2-3, with TRBD2 identical over 9 bases. This CDR3 region has 14 residues. J gave up 4 bases and V 6 bases, and 5 bases lay outside the gene matches. Per germline, CDR1 KGHSH and CDR2 LQKENI. The complete variable domain, with remaining parts taken from reference TRBV18 and TRBJ2-3, reads NAGVMQNPRHLVRRRGQEARLRCSPMKGHSHVYWYRQLPEEGLKFMVYLQKENIIDESGMPKERFSAEFPKEGPSILRIQQVVRGDSAAYFCASSGGTSSDTQYFGPGTRLTVL.

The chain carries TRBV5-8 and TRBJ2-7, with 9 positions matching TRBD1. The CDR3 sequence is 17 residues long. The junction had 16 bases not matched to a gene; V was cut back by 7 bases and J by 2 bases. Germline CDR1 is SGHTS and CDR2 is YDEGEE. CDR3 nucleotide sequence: TGTGCCAGCTTCCCCTCCGGGACAGGGTTTGTCCCCTACGAGCAGTACTTC. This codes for CASFPSGTGFVPYEQYF.

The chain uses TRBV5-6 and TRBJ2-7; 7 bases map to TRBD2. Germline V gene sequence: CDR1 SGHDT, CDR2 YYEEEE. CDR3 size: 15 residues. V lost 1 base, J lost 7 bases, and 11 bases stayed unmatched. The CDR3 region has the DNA TGTGCCAGCAGCTTGTCCGGGGGGTACGGAGCAGAGCAGTACTTC. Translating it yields CASSLSGGYGAEQYF.

The CDR3 protein is CASSLAWAGGNGQYF. In nucleotides, the CDR3 is TGTGCCAGCAGCTTGGCGTGGGCAGGGGGGAATGGGCAGTATTTT. The chain couples TRBV5-5 to TRBJ2-3; tentative D call: TRBD1 (7 bases). Deletions cut 0 bases from V and 11 bases from J, with 19 bases between. The CDR3 is made up of 15 amino acids. The germline V gene has CDR1 SGHKS and CDR2 YYEKEE (reference sequence).

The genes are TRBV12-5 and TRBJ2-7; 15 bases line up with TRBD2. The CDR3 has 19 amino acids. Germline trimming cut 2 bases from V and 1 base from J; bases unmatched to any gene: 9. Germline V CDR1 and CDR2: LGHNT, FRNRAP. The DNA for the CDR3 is TGTGCTAGTGGTTTGACCGGGACTAGCGGGAGGAGGTGGTCCTACGAGCAGTACTTC. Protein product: CASGLTGTSGRRWSYEQYF.

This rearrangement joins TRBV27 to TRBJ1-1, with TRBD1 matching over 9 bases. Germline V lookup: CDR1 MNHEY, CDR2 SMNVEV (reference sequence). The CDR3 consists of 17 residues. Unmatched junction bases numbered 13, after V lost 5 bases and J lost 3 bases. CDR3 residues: CASSVRTGGAGDTEAFF. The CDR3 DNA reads TGTGCCAGCAGTGTCCGCACAGGGGGCGCAGGGGACACTGAAGCTTTCTTT.

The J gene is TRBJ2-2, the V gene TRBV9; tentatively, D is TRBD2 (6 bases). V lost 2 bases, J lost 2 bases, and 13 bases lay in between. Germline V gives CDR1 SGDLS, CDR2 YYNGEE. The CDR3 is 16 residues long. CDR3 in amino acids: CASSVTGLPNTGELFF. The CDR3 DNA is TGTGCCAGCAGCGTGACGGGACTTCCCAACACCGGGGAGCTGTTTTTT. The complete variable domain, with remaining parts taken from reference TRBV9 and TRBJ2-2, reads DSGVTQTPKHLITATGQRVTLRCSPRSGDLSVYWYQQSLDQGLQFLIQYYNGEERAKGNILERFSAQQFPDLHSELNLSSLELGDSALYFCASSVTGLPNTGELFFGEGSRLTVL.

The DNA for the CDR3 is TGTGCCAGCAGTTACTGGACAACGTCAGGGACTGAAGCTTTCTTT. This translates into CASSYWTTSGTEAFF. The chain is built from TRBV6-5 and TRBJ1-1; possible D gene TRBD1, 5 bases. Germline lookup yields CDR1 MNHEY and CDR2 SVGAGI. The CDR3 runs to 15 residues. Trimming took off 1 base at V and 5 bases at J, with 14 bases between the two ends.

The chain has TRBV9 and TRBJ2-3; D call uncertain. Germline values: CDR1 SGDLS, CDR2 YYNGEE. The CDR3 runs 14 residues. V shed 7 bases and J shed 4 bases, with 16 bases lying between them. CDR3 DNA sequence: TGTGCCAGCTCGCCGACTGGCGTCGCAGATACGCAGTATTTT. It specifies CASSPTGVADTQYF.

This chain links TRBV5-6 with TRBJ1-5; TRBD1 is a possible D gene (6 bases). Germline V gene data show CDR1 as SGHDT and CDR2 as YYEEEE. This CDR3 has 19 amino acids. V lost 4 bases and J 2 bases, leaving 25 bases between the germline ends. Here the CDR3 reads CASSRAGGSANYGNQPQHF. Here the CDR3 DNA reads TGTGCCAGCAGCCGCGCGGGGGGCAGCGCGAACTACGGCAATCAGCCCCAGCATTTT.

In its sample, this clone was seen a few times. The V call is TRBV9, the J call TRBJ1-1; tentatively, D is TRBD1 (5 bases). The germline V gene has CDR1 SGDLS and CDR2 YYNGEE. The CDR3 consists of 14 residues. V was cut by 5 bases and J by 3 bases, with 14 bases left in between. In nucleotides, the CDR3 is TGTGCCAGCAGTCCGGCCTTAGGGGACACTGAAGCTTTCTTT. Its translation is CASSPALGDTEAFF.

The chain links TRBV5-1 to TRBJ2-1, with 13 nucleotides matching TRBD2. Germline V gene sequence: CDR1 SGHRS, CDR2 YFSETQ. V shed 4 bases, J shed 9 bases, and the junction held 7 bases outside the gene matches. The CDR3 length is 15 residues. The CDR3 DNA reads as TGCGCCAGCAGCGCACTAGCGGGAGGGCCTAGTGAGCAGTTCTTC. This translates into CASSALAGGPSEQFF.

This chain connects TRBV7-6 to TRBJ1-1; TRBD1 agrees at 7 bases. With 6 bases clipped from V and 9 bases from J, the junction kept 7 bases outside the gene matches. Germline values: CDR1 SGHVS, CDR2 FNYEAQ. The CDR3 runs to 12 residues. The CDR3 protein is CASRTIRGKAFF. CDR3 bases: TGTGCCAGCAGAACAATCAGGGGGAAAGCTTTCTTT.

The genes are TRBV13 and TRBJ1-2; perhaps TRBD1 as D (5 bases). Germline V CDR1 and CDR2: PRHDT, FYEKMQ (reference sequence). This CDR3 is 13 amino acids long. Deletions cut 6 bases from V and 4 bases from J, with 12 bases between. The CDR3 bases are TGTGCCAGCAGACCTACAGGCCTCTATGGCTACACCTTC. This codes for CASRPTGLYGYTF.

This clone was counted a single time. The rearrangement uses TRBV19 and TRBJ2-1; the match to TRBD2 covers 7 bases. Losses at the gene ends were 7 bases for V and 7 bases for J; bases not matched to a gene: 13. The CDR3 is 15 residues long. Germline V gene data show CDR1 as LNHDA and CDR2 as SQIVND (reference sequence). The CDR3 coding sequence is TGTGCCAGTAAAGAGGGTGGTGCTAGCGGAAATGAGCAGTTCTTC. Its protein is CASKEGGASGNEQFF.

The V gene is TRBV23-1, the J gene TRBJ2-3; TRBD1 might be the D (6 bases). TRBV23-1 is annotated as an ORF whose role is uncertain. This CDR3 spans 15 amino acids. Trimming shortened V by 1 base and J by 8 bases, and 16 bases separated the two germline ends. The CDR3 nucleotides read TGCGCCAGCAGTCAATTACAGGGTACTAGGGGTACGCAGTATTTT. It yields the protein CASSQLQGTRGTQYF.

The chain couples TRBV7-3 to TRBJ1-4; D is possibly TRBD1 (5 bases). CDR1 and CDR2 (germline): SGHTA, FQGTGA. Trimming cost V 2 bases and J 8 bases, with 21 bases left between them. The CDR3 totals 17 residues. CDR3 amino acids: CASSLLGTPLRKEKLFF. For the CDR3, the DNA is TGTGCCAGCAGCTTACTTGGGACTCCCCTTCGGAAGGAAAAACTGTTTTTT.

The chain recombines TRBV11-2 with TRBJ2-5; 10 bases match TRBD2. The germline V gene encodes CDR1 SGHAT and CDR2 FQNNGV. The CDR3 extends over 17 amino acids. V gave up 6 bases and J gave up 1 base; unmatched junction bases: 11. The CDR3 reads CASSLTLAGARQETQYF. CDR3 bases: TGTGCCAGCAGTTTAACCCTAGCGGGGGCCCGCCAAGAGACCCAGTACTTC.

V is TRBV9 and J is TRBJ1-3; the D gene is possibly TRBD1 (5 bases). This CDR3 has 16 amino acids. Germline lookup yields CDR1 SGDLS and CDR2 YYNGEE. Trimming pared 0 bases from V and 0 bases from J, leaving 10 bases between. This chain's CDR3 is CASSVGQGFSGNTIYF. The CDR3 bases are TGTGCCAGCAGCGTAGGCCAGGGATTCTCTGGAAACACCATATATTTT.

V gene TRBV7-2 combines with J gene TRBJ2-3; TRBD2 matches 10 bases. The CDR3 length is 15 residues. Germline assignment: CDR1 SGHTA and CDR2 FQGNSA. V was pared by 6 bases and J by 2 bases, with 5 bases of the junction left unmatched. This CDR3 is CASSFTSGITDTQYF. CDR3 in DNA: TGTGCCAGCAGTTTCACTAGCGGGATCACAGATACGCAGTATTTT.

CDR3 DNA: TGTGCCAGTAGTATTCCATTCCGGCCGGGACACAGTCCACCAACTAATGAAAAACTGTTTTTT. Encoded protein: CASSIPFRPGHSPPTNEKLFF. This chain uses TRBV19 with TRBJ1-4, with D possibly matching TRBD1 (6 bases). Germline loops: CDR1 LNHDA, CDR2 SQIVND (reference sequence). V lost 3 bases, J lost 0 bases, and 26 bases lay in between. This CDR3 region has 21 residues.

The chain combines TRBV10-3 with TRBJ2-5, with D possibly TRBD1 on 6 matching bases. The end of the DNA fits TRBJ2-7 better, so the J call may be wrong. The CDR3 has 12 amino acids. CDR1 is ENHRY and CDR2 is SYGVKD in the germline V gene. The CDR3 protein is CAIRDSNYEQYF. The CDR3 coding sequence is TGTGCCATCAGGGACAGTAACTACGAGCAGTACTTC.

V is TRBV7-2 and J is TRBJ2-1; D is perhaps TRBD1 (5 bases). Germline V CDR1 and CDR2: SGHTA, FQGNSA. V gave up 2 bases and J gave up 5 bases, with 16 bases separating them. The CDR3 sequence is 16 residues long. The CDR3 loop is CASSLNRGSRNNEQFF. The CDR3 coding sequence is TGTGCCAGCAGCTTAAATAGGGGTTCCCGAAACAATGAGCAGTTCTTC.

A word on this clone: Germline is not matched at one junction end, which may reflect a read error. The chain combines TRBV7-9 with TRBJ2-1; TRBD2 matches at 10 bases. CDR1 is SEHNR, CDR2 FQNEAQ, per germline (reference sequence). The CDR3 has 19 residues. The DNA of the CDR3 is TGTTCCAGCAGCTTGCTCCGACTAGCGGGTGCTACGACCCACAATGAGCAGTTCTTC. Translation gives CSSSLLRLAGATTHNEQFF.